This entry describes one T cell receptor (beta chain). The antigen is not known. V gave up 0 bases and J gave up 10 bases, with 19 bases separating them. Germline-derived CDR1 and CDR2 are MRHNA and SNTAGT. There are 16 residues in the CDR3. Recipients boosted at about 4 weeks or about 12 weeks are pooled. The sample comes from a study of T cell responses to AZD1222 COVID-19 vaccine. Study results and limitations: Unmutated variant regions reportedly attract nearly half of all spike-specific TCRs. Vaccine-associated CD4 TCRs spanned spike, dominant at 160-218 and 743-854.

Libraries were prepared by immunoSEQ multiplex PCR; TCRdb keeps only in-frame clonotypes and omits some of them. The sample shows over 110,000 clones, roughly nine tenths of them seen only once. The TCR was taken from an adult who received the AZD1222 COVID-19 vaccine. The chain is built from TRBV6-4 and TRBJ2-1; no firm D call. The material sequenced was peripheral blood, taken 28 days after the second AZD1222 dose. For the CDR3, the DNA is TGTGCCAGCAGTGACTCAATCGGGCCTCAGATGAGGGAGCAGTTCTTC. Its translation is CASSDSIGPQMREQFF.